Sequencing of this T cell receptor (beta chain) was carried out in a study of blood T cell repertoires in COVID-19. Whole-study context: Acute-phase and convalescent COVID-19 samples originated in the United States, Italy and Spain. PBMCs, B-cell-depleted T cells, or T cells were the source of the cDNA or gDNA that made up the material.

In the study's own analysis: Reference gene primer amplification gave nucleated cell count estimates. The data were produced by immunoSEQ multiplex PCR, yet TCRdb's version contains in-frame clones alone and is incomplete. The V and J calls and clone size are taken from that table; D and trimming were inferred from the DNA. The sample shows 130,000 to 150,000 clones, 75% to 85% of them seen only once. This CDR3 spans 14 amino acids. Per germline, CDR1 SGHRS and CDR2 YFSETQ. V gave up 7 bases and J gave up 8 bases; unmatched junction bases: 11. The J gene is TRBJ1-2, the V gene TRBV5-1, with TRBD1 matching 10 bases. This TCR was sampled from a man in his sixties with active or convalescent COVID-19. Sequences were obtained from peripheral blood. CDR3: CASRWGTGENGYTF. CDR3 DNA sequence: TGCGCCAGCCGTTGGGGGACAGGGGAGAACGGCTACACCTTC.